A single sample gave rise to the 27 T cell receptor beta chains below, sequenced in a study of blood T cell repertoires in COVID-19. Using immunoSEQ multiplex PCR, the repertoire was profiled, and TCRdb retains in-frame clones only, with some absent. In the table there are 110,000 or so clones, 85% of which are singletons. Input material: peripheral blood. These receptors all come from a human donor in a cohort sampled during active COVID-19.

This clone was counted a few times. The same CDR3 is also encoded by other DNA sequences in this sample. V usage is TRBV19 and J usage is TRBJ2-5; D may be TRBD2 (5 bases). Between the trimmed V and J ends, which lost 5 bases and 4 bases, there was a span of 5 bases. CDR3 length: 11 amino acids. Germline-derived CDR1 and CDR2 are LNHDA and SQIVND (reference sequence). CDR3 coding DNA: TGTGCCAGTAGTGGAGGAGAGACCCAGTACTTC. This sequence encodes CASSGGETQYF.

The rearrangement joins TRBV10-3 to TRBJ2-1; 12 bases are a match to TRBD2. The CDR3 contains 18 residues. Germline V gene data show CDR1 as ENHRY and CDR2 as SYGVKD. Unmatched junction bases numbered 6, after V lost 2 bases and J lost 1 base. CDR3 protein: CAISELAGGRGSYNEQFF. The CDR3 DNA reads TGTGCCATCAGTGAGCTAGCGGGGGGGCGTGGTTCCTACAATGAGCAGTTCTTC.

The CDR3 nucleotides are TGTGCCACCGGTATGACTAGTGAGTCTGGCGAGCAGTACTTC. Translation: CATGMTSESGEQYF. The chain has TRBV15 and TRBJ2-7; D might be TRBD2 (6 bases). CDR3 length equals 14 residues. The germline V and J ends were trimmed by 8 bases and 6 bases, with 20 bases remaining between them. Germline-derived CDR1 and CDR2 are LNHNV and YYDKDF (reference sequence).

This sequence joins TRBV7-2 and TRBJ2-1, with 13 bases fitting TRBD2. The CDR3 length is 15 residues. Germline assignment: CDR1 SGHTA and CDR2 FQGNSA. V shed 5 bases and J 7 bases; nucleotides not matched to a gene: 5. CDR3 sequence reads: CASSAGTSGVNEQFF. CDR3 bases: TGTGCCAGCAGCGCGGGGACTAGCGGGGTGAATGAGCAGTTCTTC.

The gene calls are TRBV29-1 and TRBJ2-3, with no clear D. Per germline, CDR1 SQVTM and CDR2 ANQGSEA. V shed 6 bases and J shed 0 bases, with 13 bases lying between them. The CDR3 contains 14 residues. DNA for the CDR3: TGCAGCGTCCCGTGGCGGCGAAGCACAGATACGCAGTATTTT. Protein sequence: CSVPWRRSTDTQYF.

The CDR3, as DNA: TGTGCCAGCAGTGAATACGGGAATGGGTATAATTCACCCCTCCACTTT. It encodes CASSEYGNGYNSPLHF. The chain has TRBV2 and TRBJ1-6, with unresolved D. In germline, CDR1 is SNHLY, CDR2 FYNNEI. CDR3 length: 16 amino acids. The germline V and J ends were trimmed by 2 bases and 4 bases, with 12 bases remaining between them.

This chain links TRBV11-1 with TRBJ2-1; D is uncertain. The V and J ends lost 5 bases and 0 bases respectively, with 14 bases between them. Per germline, CDR1 SGHAT and CDR2 FQDESV (reference sequence). This CDR3 contains 16 residues. In DNA form, the CDR3 reads TGTGCCAGCAGCCCCCATCAAGGAGACTCCTACAATGAGCAGTTCTTC. Its translation: CASSPHQGDSYNEQFF.

The table lists this clone with a count of one. The chain combines TRBV24-1 with TRBJ2-3; TRBD2 matches 8 bases. The germline V gene has CDR1 KGHDR and CDR2 SFDVKD. The CDR3 loop spans 13 amino acids. The ends lost 5 bases at V and 4 bases at J; junction bases unmatched: 1. The CDR3 loop is CATSVAGPDTQYF. In DNA, the CDR3 is TGTGCCACCAGTGTAGCGGGGCCAGATACGCAGTATTTT.

This clone has only one observation. The chain employs TRBV5-1 and TRBJ2-7; 9 positions agree with TRBD1. J gave up 3 bases and V 1 base, and 5 bases lay outside the gene matches. The CDR3 length is 15 residues. CDR1 is SGHRS, CDR2 YFSETQ, per germline. CDR3 protein: CASSLIGQGIYEQYF. The CDR3 coding sequence is TGCGCCAGCAGCTTGATCGGACAGGGGATCTACGAGCAGTACTTC.

The table lists this clone with a few counts. The chain links TRBV6-1 to TRBJ2-1; 10 bases align to TRBD2. CDR1 and CDR2 from the germline V gene are MNHNS and SASEGT. This CDR3 has 16 amino acids. J was trimmed by 7 bases and V by 2 bases; bases with no gene match: 8. The DNA for the CDR3 is TGTGCCAGCAGTGAATTCGGTAGCGGGGGGTCAAATGAGCAGTTCTTC. Its translation is CASSEFGSGGSNEQFF.

This chain uses TRBV21-1 with TRBJ1-5; TRBD1 was called by the table and not checked on the DNA. TRBV21-1 is a listed pseudogene. The CDR3 is 16 residues long. CDR3 region: CASSKELHRDHQPQHF. CDR3 nucleotides: TGTGCCAGCAGCAAAGAGTTACACAGGGACCATCAGCCCCAGCATTTT.

The chain links TRBV7-9 to TRBJ2-7; TRBD1 aligns across 8 bases. V was clipped by 10 bases and J by 6 bases; unmatched bases: 14. The V gene's germline CDR1 is SEHNR and CDR2 FQNEAQ (reference sequence). The CDR3 extends over 14 amino acids. CDR3 bases: TGTGCCATATTATTGGACAGGGCTCCGGGCGAGCAGTACTTC. Amino acids: CAILLDRAPGEQYF.

V is TRBV5-1 and J is TRBJ2-3; perhaps TRBD1 as D (6 bases). V was trimmed by 4 bases and J by 2 bases, leaving 8 bases between them. CDR3 length equals 13 residues. Germline V CDR1 and CDR2: SGHRS, YFSETQ. The chain's CDR3 is CASSRGTTDTQYF. As DNA, the CDR3 is TGCGCCAGCAGCAGGGGGACCACAGATACGCAGTATTTT. Filled out from reference TRBV5-1 and TRBJ2-3, the complete variable domain reads KAGVTQTPRYLIKTRGQQVTLSCSPISGHRSVSWYQQTPGQGLQFLFEYFSETQRNKGNFPGRFSGRQFSNSRSEMNVSTLELGDSALYLCASSRGTTDTQYFGPGTRLTVL.

This clone was seen more than once but under ten times. The chain carries TRBV5-1 and TRBJ1-4, with D perhaps TRBD1 (5 bases). Germline CDR1 is SGHRS and CDR2 is YFSETQ. The CDR3 sequence is 14 residues long. The V and J ends lost 4 bases and 0 bases respectively, with 7 bases between them. The CDR3 protein is CASSVTATNEKLFF. In DNA, the CDR3 is TGCGCCAGCAGCGTGACAGCAACTAATGAAAAACTGTTTTTT.

The chain has TRBV11-2 and TRBJ2-7; 9 bases are shared with TRBD2. Germline values: CDR1 SGHAT, CDR2 FQNNGV. V lost 1 base, J lost 3 bases, and 4 bases stayed unmatched. The CDR3 is made up of 15 amino acids. The DNA for the CDR3 is TGTGCCAGCAGCTTAGTGGCGGGGGGGCACTACGAGCAGTACTTC. It specifies CASSLVAGGHYEQYF.

The chain carries TRBV3-1 (or the pseudogene TRBV3-2) and TRBJ2-3, with 9 positions matching TRBD2. V gave up 3 bases and J gave up 2 bases; unmatched junction bases: 9. CDR3 length: 17 amino acids. Germline V gene lookup returns CDR1 LGHDT and CDR2 YNNKEL (reference sequence). The CDR3 protein is CASSQGKRGAPTDTQYF. For the CDR3, the DNA is TGTGCCAGCAGCCAGGGAAAGCGGGGGGCTCCCACAGATACGCAGTATTTT.

The chain is built from TRBV30 and TRBJ2-2; TRBD2 might be the D (6 bases). V was trimmed by 0 bases and J by 2 bases, leaving 10 bases between them. Germline V CDR1 and CDR2: GTSNPN, SVGIG (reference sequence). The CDR3 is 15 amino acids. The CDR3 sequence: CAWSVLGTNTGELFF. The CDR3 DNA is TGTGCCTGGAGTGTTCTAGGGACTAACACCGGGGAGCTGTTTTTT.

The chain recombines TRBV7-9 with TRBJ1-6, with a weak D call TRBD1 (5 bases). CDR1 is SEHNR, CDR2 FQNEAQ, per germline (reference sequence). Trimming removed 5 bases from V and 5 bases from J, with 13 bases in between. CDR3 length: 15 residues. CDR3 bases: TGTGCCAGCAGCCAAACAGGAGCCCATAATTCACCCCTCCACTTT. Protein sequence: CASSQTGAHNSPLHF.

V is TRBV6-2 or TRBV6-3 and J is TRBJ2-1, with 13 nucleotides matching TRBD2. This CDR3 has 15 residues. Losses at the gene ends were 4 bases for V and 8 bases for J; bases not matched to a gene: 5. CDR1 and CDR2 from the germline V gene are MNHEY and SVGEGT. The CDR3 sequence: CASSWGTSGVDEQFF. CDR3 in DNA: TGTGCCAGCAGTTGGGGGACTAGCGGGGTGGATGAGCAGTTCTTC.

V is TRBV9 and J is TRBJ2-2, with TRBD2 matching over 10 bases. Losses at the gene ends were 6 bases for V and 0 bases for J; bases not matched to a gene: 8. The CDR3 extends over 17 amino acids. CDR1 is SGDLS and CDR2 is YYNGEE in the germline V gene. The CDR3 spells CASMRASGGSNTGELFF. CDR3 DNA: TGTGCCAGCATGCGGGCTAGCGGGGGTTCGAACACCGGGGAGCTGTTTTTT.

The gene calls are TRBV2 and TRBJ2-1, with D possibly TRBD1 on 6 matching bases. The germline V gene encodes CDR1 SNHLY and CDR2 FYNNEI. V was shortened by 7 bases and J by 9 bases, with 16 bases between the two germline ends. This CDR3 has 13 amino acids. CDR3 bases: TGTGCCAGCAACGAGCCTCAGGGGAGTGAGCAGTTCTTC. This encodes CASNEPQGSEQFF.

This chain uses TRBV7-2 with TRBJ2-2; D remains unclear. Germline-derived CDR1 and CDR2 are SGHTA and FQGNSA. This CDR3 has 15 amino acids. Trimming pared 5 bases from V and 3 bases from J, leaving 13 bases between. This chain's CDR3 is CASSPRLPDTGELFF. In DNA form, the CDR3 reads TGTGCCAGCAGCCCGCGGCTTCCGGACACCGGGGAGCTGTTTTTT.

CDR3: CASIRQGGQETQYF. CDR3 sequence (DNA): TGTGCCAGCATCAGACAGGGTGGGCAAGAGACCCAGTACTTC. This chain links TRBV6-5 with TRBJ2-5; 7 nucleotides line up with TRBD1. Germline CDR1 MNHEY, CDR2 SVGAGI. V lost 7 bases to trimming and J lost 2 bases; unmatched junction nucleotides: 7. This CDR3 comprises 14 residues.

The chain links TRBV29-1 to TRBJ2-1; 7 nucleotides line up with TRBD2. The CDR3 runs 17 residues. Per the germline V gene, CDR1 is SQVTM and CDR2 is ANQGSEA. The junction had 16 bases not matched to a gene; V was cut back by 6 bases and J by 2 bases. CDR3 loop: CSVTPNLGGGTYNEQFF. CDR3 bases: TGCAGCGTAACCCCTAACTTGGGCGGGGGTACCTACAATGAGCAGTTCTTC.

The chain couples TRBV4-3 to TRBJ1-3; TRBD1 might be the D (5 bases). The CDR3 runs 17 residues. Trimming pared 4 bases from V and 0 bases from J, leaving 16 bases between. From germline, CDR1 is LGHNA and CDR2 YSLEER. The CDR3 nucleotides read TGCGCCAGCAGCCCCTCCCAGGGTATATCCTCTGGAAACACCATATATTTT. This codes for CASSPSQGISSGNTIYF.

This chain links TRBV9 with TRBJ2-1; D is perhaps TRBD2 (6 bases). This CDR3 contains 15 residues. V was cut by 1 base and J by 6 bases, with 14 bases left in between. Germline V CDR1 and CDR2: SGDLS, YYNGEE. The CDR3 loop reads CASSVRGSGSNEQFF. The DNA for the CDR3 is TGTGCCAGCAGCGTACGGGGGTCCGGGAGCAATGAGCAGTTCTTC. Drawing the rest from reference TRBV9 and TRBJ2-1, the complete variable domain is DSGVTQTPKHLITATGQRVTLRCSPRSGDLSVYWYQQSLDQGLQFLIQYYNGEERAKGNILERFSAQQFPDLHSELNLSSLELGDSALYFCASSVRGSGSNEQFFGPGTRLTVL.

The chain uses TRBV11-2 and TRBJ2-7; a possible D gene is TRBD2 (6 bases). Germline loops: CDR1 SGHAT, CDR2 FQNNGV. The CDR3 is 12 residues long. Trimming took 2 bases from V and 5 from J, leaving 7 bases between them. In DNA form, the CDR3 reads TGTGCCAGCAGCTTACGACTAGACGAGCAGTACTTC. Translating it yields CASSLRLDEQYF.